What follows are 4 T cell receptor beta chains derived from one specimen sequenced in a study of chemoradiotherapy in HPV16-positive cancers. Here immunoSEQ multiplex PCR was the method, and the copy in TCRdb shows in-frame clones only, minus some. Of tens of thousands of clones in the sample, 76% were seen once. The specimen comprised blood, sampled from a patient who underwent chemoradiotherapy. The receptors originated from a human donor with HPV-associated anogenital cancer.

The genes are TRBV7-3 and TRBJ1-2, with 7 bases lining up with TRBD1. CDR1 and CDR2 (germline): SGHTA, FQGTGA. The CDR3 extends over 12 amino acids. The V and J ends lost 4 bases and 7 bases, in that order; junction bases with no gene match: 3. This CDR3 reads CASSSGGSGYTF. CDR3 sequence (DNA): TGTGCCAGCAGCTCAGGGGGATCTGGCTACACCTTC.

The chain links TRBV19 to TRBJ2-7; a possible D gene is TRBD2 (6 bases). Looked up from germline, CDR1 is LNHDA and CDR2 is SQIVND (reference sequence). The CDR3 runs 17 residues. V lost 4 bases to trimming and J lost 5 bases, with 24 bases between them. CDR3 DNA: TGTGCCAGTAGTAAGGGAGCGGGTTACCTAGGGTTCGACGAGCAGTACTTC. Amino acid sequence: CASSKGAGYLGFDEQYF.

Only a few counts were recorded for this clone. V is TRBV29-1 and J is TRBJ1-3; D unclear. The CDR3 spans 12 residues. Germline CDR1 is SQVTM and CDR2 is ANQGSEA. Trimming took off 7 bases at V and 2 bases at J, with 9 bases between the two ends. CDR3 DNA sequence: TGCAGCGCTGGACGTACTGGAAACACCATATATTTT. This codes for CSAGRTGNTIYF.

The CDR3 coding sequence is TGCGCCAGCAGCCAAGCTGGGACTAGCGGAGAGACCCAGTACTTC. It encodes CASSQAGTSGETQYF. This chain connects TRBV4-3 to TRBJ2-5, with TRBD2 matching 11 bases. The length of the CDR3 is 15 residues. From germline, CDR1 is LGHNA and CDR2 YSLEER. Trimming took 1 base from V and 4 from J; bases not matched to a gene: 2.